A selection of T cell receptor beta chains follows, all from one sample in a study of pediatric ulcerative colitis. The data were produced by immunoSEQ multiplex PCR, yet TCRdb's version contains in-frame clones alone and is incomplete. The table shows 17,000 or so clones, with 74% occurring only once. Sequencing was done on a sample of gut tissue. The receptors come from a girl aged 5-17 years with moderate ulcerative colitis. The CDR3 runs from the conserved cysteine through the conserved F or W. The D gene is left open where the match is weak. A row's size may be missing; if present it is once, few, many or a size class.

V gene	J gene	clone size	D gene	CDR3 protein	CDR3 DNA
TRBV23-1	TRBJ2-7	.	.	CASSQTVNNSYEQYF	TGCGCCAGCAGTCAAACGGTGAACAACTCCTACGAGCAGTACTTC
TRBV11-2	TRBJ1-1	few	.	CASSQNFRTEAFF	TGTGCCAGCAGCCAAAACTTTAGGACTGAAGCTTTCTTT
TRBV29-1	TRBJ2-2	.	.	CSVGLDRNTGELFF	TGCAGCGTTGGACTCGATCGGAACACCGGGGAGCTGTTTTTT
TRBV2	TRBJ1-2	medium-sized	.	CASSDHPPAYTF	TGTGCCAGCAGTGACCATCCCCCCGCCTACACCTTC
TRBV6-6	TRBJ1-1	few	.	CASSYSSEAFF	TGTGCCAGCAGTTACTCCAGCGAAGCTTTCTTT
TRBV19	TRBJ2-1	.	TRBD2	CASRLAGVTGNEQFF	TGTGCCAGTAGGCTAGCGGGGGTCACGGGGAATGAGCAGTTCTTC
TRBV18	TRBJ2-5	few	TRBD1	CASSPPGTVKETQYF	TGTGCCAGCTCACCACCCGGGACAGTAAAAGAGACCCAGTACTTC
TRBV6-5	TRBJ2-1	.	TRBD1	CASSLGQGRNNEQFF	TGTGCCAGCAGCCTCGGACAGGGTAGGAACAATGAGCAGTTCTTC
TRBV6-5	TRBJ2-1	.	.	CASSYSWDEQFF	TGTGCCAGCAGTTACTCTTGGGATGAGCAGTTCTTC
TRBV5-6	TRBJ1-2	few	TRBD1	CASSLGQGASNFYGYTF	TGTGCCAGCAGCTTGGGGCAGGGGGCCTCTAATTTTTATGGCTACACCTTC
TRBV18	TRBJ2-7	once	.	CASSPRDGYEQYF	TGTGCCAGCTCACCACGGGACGGCTACGAGCAGTACTTC
TRBV4-2	TRBJ2-5	once	TRBD2	CASSLGNGRERETQYF	TGTGCCAGCAGCCTGGGTAACGGGCGGGAGAGGGAGACCCAGTACTTC
TRBV5-6	TRBJ1-4	.	.	CASSLSGESVKLFF	TGTGCCAGCAGCTTGTCTGGGGAAAGTGTAAAACTGTTTTTT
TRBV11-2	TRBJ1-2	.	.	CASSLDSGAVYGYTF	TGTGCCAGCAGCTTAGATTCAGGGGCGGTCTATGGCTACACCTTC
TRBV4-1	TRBJ1-2	.	TRBD1	CASGDQQGAANYGYTF	TGCGCCAGCGGAGATCAACAGGGGGCGGCTAACTATGGCTACACCTTC
TRBV25-1	TRBJ2-5	.	TRBD2	CASSEWVSGSQETQYF	TGTGCCAGCAGTGAATGGGTTAGCGGGAGCCAGGAGACCCAGTACTTC
TRBV5-4	TRBJ2-7	.	.	CASSLRGRSYEQYF	TGTGCCAGCAGCTTGAGGGGACGCTCCTACGAGCAGTACTTC
TRBV6-5	TRBJ2-7	.	TRBD2	CASRGLAYEQYF	TGTGCCAGCAGGGGACTAGCTTACGAGCAGTACTTC
TRBV19	TRBJ2-3	.	TRBD2	CASSIWASGGDTQYF	TGTGCCAGTAGTATTTGGGCTAGCGGCGGGGATACGCAGTATTTT
TRBV18	TRBJ2-7	.	TRBD1	CASSSRGQAYSYEQYF	TGTGCCAGCTCATCTCGGGGACAGGCCTACTCCTACGAGCAGTACTTC
TRBV7-6	TRBJ2-1	.	TRBD2	CASSSLSQRGGPGNEQFF	TGTGCCAGCAGCTCCTTATCCCAACGGGGGGGCCCTGGTAATGAGCAGTTCTTC
TRBV7-8	TRBJ2-7	.	.	CASSGSFGGSDEQYF	TGTGCCAGCAGCGGGTCATTCGGGGGCAGCGACGAGCAGTACTTC
TRBV7-2	TRBJ1-5	.	.	CASSPRRREAQHF	TGTGCCAGCAGCCCGAGACGTCGCGAAGCCCAGCATTTT
TRBV10-3	TRBJ1-2	.	TRBD1	CAISTGQEGYGYTF	TGTGCCATCAGTACCGGACAGGAGGGCTATGGCTACACCTTC
TRBV5-1	TRBJ2-1	once	.	CASSEQGYNEQFF	TGCGCCAGCAGCGAACAGGGCTACAATGAGCAGTTCTTC
TRBV28	TRBJ1-2	once	.	CASSLGRSNYGYTF	TGTGCCAGCAGTTTAGGCAGGAGTAACTATGGCTACACCTTC
TRBV6-5	TRBJ1-1	.	.	CASSPTDRHPEAFF	TGTGCCAGCAGTCCCACGGACAGACACCCAGAAGCTTTCTTT
TRBV30	TRBJ2-1	.	TRBD2	CAWSVPGTSGRVYNEQFF	TGTGCCTGGAGTGTACCCGGGACTAGCGGGAGGGTGTACAATGAGCAGTTCTTC
TRBV28	TRBJ2-5	.	.	CASTRGGTGETQYF	TGTGCCAGCACCCGAGGGGGGACGGGGGAGACCCAGTACTTC
TRBV13	TRBJ2-1	.	TRBD1	CASRKLSGQGARNEQFF	TGTGCCAGCAGGAAACTATCGGGACAGGGGGCGAGGAATGAGCAGTTCTTC
TRBV19	TRBJ1-6	few	.	CASGREALHF	TGTGCCAGCGGGCGGGAGGCCCTCCACTTT
TRBV23-1	TRBJ2-7	once	TRBD2	CASSPRRGEGPWYEQYF	TGCGCCAGCAGCCCCCGGCGGGGGGAGGGACCATGGTACGAGCAGTACTTC
TRBV9	TRBJ1-2	few	.	CASSADGTAAYGYTF	TGTGCCAGCAGCGCCGACGGGACGGCTGCCTATGGCTACACCTTC
TRBV18	TRBJ1-2	.	TRBD1	CASSPTGDYGYTF	TGTGCCAGCTCACCGACAGGGGACTATGGCTACACCTTC